A selection of T cell receptor beta chains follows, all from one sample in a study of T-cell memory formation after mild COVID-19. Each CDR3 protein gets one entry after TCRdb re-called the 5' RACE reads with MiXCR. Among fewer than 200,000 distinct CDR3 sequences listed, 20% to 25% were seen once. The sample consisted of PBMCs or a T cell subset sorted from them (not recorded which). Receptors originate from an adult woman who had mild COVID-19 (a few samples of this study predate the infection). Cell type and time point are not known. Each CDR3 is given with its conserved first and last residue. Fields, in order: J gene, V gene, D gene, CDR3 length, clone size, CDR3 DNA, CDR3 protein. A D gene is named only where the DNA matches it firmly. A clone size is listed for some rows: how often the clone was seen (once, few, many), or a class if it is expanded.

j_gene: TRBJ1-1; v_gene: TRBV5-1; d_gene: TRBD1; len: 17; abundance: few; CDR3nt: TGCGCCAGCAGCCTGGAAAGGACAGGGGGACAGAACACTGAAGCTTTCTTT; CDR3aa: CASSLERTGGQNTEAFF
j_gene: TRBJ2-1; v_gene: TRBV7-9; d_gene: TRBD2; len: 16; abundance: few; CDR3nt: TGTGCCAGCAGCCTCCAACTAGCGGGGCGGACGGGTGAGCAGTTCTTC; CDR3aa: CASSLQLAGRTGEQFF
j_gene: TRBJ2-2; v_gene: TRBV25-1; d_gene: TRBD1; len: 17; abundance: few; CDR3nt: TGTGCCAGCAGTGAATATTGGGGGACAGGTCACACCGGGGAGCTGTTTTTT; CDR3aa: CASSEYWGTGHTGELFF
j_gene: TRBJ1-1; v_gene: TRBV15; d_gene: NA; len: 15; abundance: few; CDR3nt: TGTGCCACCAGCAGAGATCGAAGCAGGGGAGCTGAAGCTTTCTTT; CDR3aa: CATSRDRSRGAEAFF
j_gene: TRBJ2-1; v_gene: TRBV10-3; d_gene: NA; len: 15; abundance: many; CDR3nt: TGTGCCATCAGTGGGGGGTCGGGTAGATTCAATGAGCAGTTCTTC; CDR3aa: CAISGGSGRFNEQFF
j_gene: TRBJ1-2; v_gene: TRBV11-3; d_gene: NA; len: 17; abundance: few; CDR3nt: TGTGCCAGCAGCTTAGCCCCTCTAGTGGGACACTCCTATGGCTACACCTTC; CDR3aa: CASSLAPLVGHSYGYTF
j_gene: TRBJ2-3; v_gene: TRBV4-3; d_gene: NA; len: 17; abundance: NA; CDR3nt: TGCGCCAGCAGCCAAGATTGGTCGACAGGCAGCACAGATACGCAGTATTTT; CDR3aa: CASSQDWSTGSTDTQYF
j_gene: TRBJ2-2; v_gene: TRBV7-3; d_gene: NA; len: 13; abundance: few; CDR3nt: TGTGCCAGCAGCTCGGATAACACCGGGGAGCTGTTTTTT; CDR3aa: CASSSDNTGELFF
j_gene: TRBJ1-2; v_gene: TRBV7-8; d_gene: NA; len: 15; abundance: NA; CDR3nt: TGTGCCAGCAGCTTACACCCGGGGGATAACTATGGCTACACCTTC; CDR3aa: CASSLHPGDNYGYTF
j_gene: TRBJ2-3; v_gene: TRBV2; d_gene: NA; len: 16; abundance: few; CDR3nt: TGTGCCAGCAGGGGGATCCAGGCAGGGAGAGGAGATACGCAGTATTTT; CDR3aa: CASRGIQAGRGDTQYF
j_gene: TRBJ2-1; v_gene: TRBV12-3/TRBV12-4; d_gene: NA; len: 13; abundance: NA; CDR3nt: TGTGCCAGCAGGGAGACTGGGGCCAATGAGCAGTTCTTC; CDR3aa: CASRETGANEQFF
j_gene: TRBJ2-1; v_gene: TRBV12-3/TRBV12-4; d_gene: TRBD2; len: 16; abundance: few; CDR3nt: TGTGCCAGCTCCGATGGGACTACCCTATTATACAATGAGCAGTTCTTC; CDR3aa: CASSDGTTLLYNEQFF
j_gene: TRBJ1-1; v_gene: TRBV5-1; d_gene: NA; len: 15; abundance: few; CDR3nt: TGCGCCAGCAGCCTCCCGAGTGACCCTTCTACTGAAGCTTTCTTT; CDR3aa: CASSLPSDPSTEAFF
j_gene: TRBJ2-7; v_gene: TRBV4-3; d_gene: NA; len: 15; abundance: NA; CDR3nt: TGCGCCAGCAGCCATCGGCAGGGCGCCAACTACGAGCAGTACTTC; CDR3aa: CASSHRQGANYEQYF
j_gene: TRBJ2-3; v_gene: TRBV7-9; d_gene: TRBD2; len: 16; abundance: NA; CDR3nt: TGTGCCAGCAGCCAAGCTTCGGGAGGGGTCACAGATACGCAGTATTTT; CDR3aa: CASSQASGGVTDTQYF
j_gene: TRBJ2-3; v_gene: TRBV15; d_gene: NA; len: 14; abundance: NA; CDR3nt: TGTGCCACCAGCACCAATGGTGTCTCAGATACGCAGTATTTT; CDR3aa: CATSTNGVSDTQYF
j_gene: TRBJ2-3; v_gene: TRBV7-9; d_gene: NA; len: 12; abundance: few; CDR3nt: TGTGCCAGCAGCCCCCCAATAGACACGCAGTATTTT; CDR3aa: CASSPPIDTQYF
j_gene: TRBJ2-1; v_gene: TRBV20-1; d_gene: NA; len: 16; abundance: NA; CDR3nt: TGCAGTGCTAGAGATAGTCCAACAGAAGTCTACAATGAGCAGTTCTTC; CDR3aa: CSARDSPTEVYNEQFF
j_gene: TRBJ2-5; v_gene: TRBV6-6; d_gene: TRBD2; len: 14; abundance: NA; CDR3nt: TGTGCCAGCAGCCTACGGGGGGGAGGGGAGACCCAGTACTTC; CDR3aa: CASSLRGGGETQYF
j_gene: TRBJ2-3; v_gene: TRBV7-6; d_gene: NA; len: 15; abundance: NA; CDR3nt: TGTGCCAGCAGCTTAGTTGGGGGGCCCCCAGATACGCAGTATTTT; CDR3aa: CASSLVGGPPDTQYF
j_gene: TRBJ2-3; v_gene: TRBV5-5; d_gene: NA; len: 13; abundance: NA; CDR3nt: TGTGCCAGCAGCTTGGTGCCGGTAGATACGCAGTATTTT; CDR3aa: CASSLVPVDTQYF
j_gene: TRBJ2-3; v_gene: TRBV21-1; d_gene: NA; len: 13; abundance: NA; CDR3nt: TGTGCCACCTCGACAGGGTACACAGATACGCAGTATTTT; CDR3aa: CATSTGYTDTQYF
j_gene: TRBJ2-3; v_gene: TRBV6-5; d_gene: TRBD2; len: 17; abundance: few; CDR3nt: TGTGCCAGCAGAACACGGACTAGGAGGGATAGCACAGATACGCAGTATTTT; CDR3aa: CASRTRTRRDSTDTQYF
j_gene: TRBJ2-5; v_gene: TRBV18; d_gene: TRBD1; len: 17; abundance: NA; CDR3nt: TGTGCCAGCTCACGCAGGGGGCGAGATTTGCCTCAAGAGACCCAGTACTTC; CDR3aa: CASSRRGRDLPQETQYF
j_gene: TRBJ1-2; v_gene: TRBV12-3/TRBV12-4; d_gene: TRBD1; len: 15; abundance: NA; CDR3nt: TGTGCCAGCAGCCCTTCGGACAGGGCGGACTATGGCTACACCTTC; CDR3aa: CASSPSDRADYGYTF
j_gene: TRBJ2-7; v_gene: TRBV15; d_gene: NA; len: 14; abundance: few; CDR3nt: TGTGCCACCAGCAGAGAATCAGGGTTTCACGAGCAGTACTTC; CDR3aa: CATSRESGFHEQYF
j_gene: TRBJ1-1; v_gene: TRBV3-1; d_gene: NA; len: 12; abundance: many; CDR3nt: TGTGCCAGCAGCCCAGGAACAGGGAAGGGGGAGTTT; CDR3aa: CASSPGTGKGEF
j_gene: TRBJ1-1; v_gene: TRBV29-1; d_gene: NA; len: 10; abundance: few; CDR3nt: TGCAGCGTCCTGGTCGGTGGAGCTTTCTTT; CDR3aa: CSVLVGGAFF
j_gene: TRBJ1-5; v_gene: TRBV27; d_gene: NA; len: 12; abundance: NA; CDR3nt: TGTGCCAGCAGCCCTTTTGGTCAGCCCCAGCATTTT; CDR3aa: CASSPFGQPQHF
j_gene: TRBJ2-1; v_gene: TRBV14; d_gene: TRBD2; len: 17; abundance: few; CDR3nt: TGTGCCAGCAGCCAAGGGGAGACTAGCGGGGGTACTGAGGAGCAGTTCTTC; CDR3aa: CASSQGETSGGTEEQFF
j_gene: TRBJ1-4; v_gene: TRBV18; d_gene: TRBD1; len: 17; abundance: few; CDR3nt: TGTGCCAGCTCACCGCGGGACAGGGGGATGACTAATGAAAAACTGTTTTTT; CDR3aa: CASSPRDRGMTNEKLFF
j_gene: TRBJ2-1; v_gene: TRBV6-6; d_gene: NA; len: 19; abundance: NA; CDR3nt: TGTGCCAGCAGTTACGGGGTCCTTGCGGCGGGCCAATCCTACAATGAGCAGTTCTTC; CDR3aa: CASSYGVLAAGQSYNEQFF
j_gene: TRBJ1-2; v_gene: TRBV7-9; d_gene: NA; len: 14; abundance: NA; CDR3nt: TGTGCCAGCAGCCACGGAACAGTACTTAATGGCTACACCTTC; CDR3aa: CASSHGTVLNGYTF
j_gene: TRBJ1-1; v_gene: TRBV9; d_gene: NA; len: 14; abundance: NA; CDR3nt: TGTGCCAGCAGCCCGGCCCCCGAGGGGACTGAAGCTTTCTTT; CDR3aa: CASSPAPEGTEAFF
j_gene: TRBJ2-7; v_gene: TRBV7-2; d_gene: TRBD1; len: 14; abundance: few; CDR3nt: TGTGCCAGCAGCTTTTGGACAGGGTACTACGAGCAGTACTTC; CDR3aa: CASSFWTGYYEQYF
j_gene: TRBJ2-1; v_gene: TRBV6-5; d_gene: TRBD1; len: 15; abundance: few; CDR3nt: TGTGCCAGCAGTACCCTTGGAGGACAGGGAGGAGAGCAGTTCTTC; CDR3aa: CASSTLGGQGGEQFF
j_gene: TRBJ1-1; v_gene: TRBV18; d_gene: TRBD1; len: 17; abundance: few; CDR3nt: TGTGCCAGCTCCGAAGTGGGACAGGATTTCCTGAACACTGAAGCTTTCTTT; CDR3aa: CASSEVGQDFLNTEAFF